The 18 T cell receptor beta chains below were found in one sample sequenced in a study of PD-L1 blockade in urothelial cancer. Sequencing used immunoSEQ multiplex PCR; TCRdb keeps in-frame clones, though not all of them. Here the sample spans about 80,000 clones, 75% to 90% being singletons. Sequenced material: PBMCs, taken around atezolizumab (anti-PD-L1) treatment. These receptors came from a woman aged 70 to 79 with urothelial cancer.

This chain joins TRBV7-2 and TRBJ1-6; 9 bases agree with TRBD1. From germline, CDR1 is SGHTA and CDR2 FQGNSA. V shed 1 base, J shed 9 bases, and the junction held 4 bases outside the gene matches. This CDR3 is built from 15 residues. The CDR3 loop reads CASSLVDRGSSPLHF. The CDR3 bases are TGTGCCAGCAGCTTAGTGGACAGGGGAAGTTCACCCCTCCACTTT.

DNA of the CDR3: TGTGCCTGGAGTTTTAGCCTTGATGGGGGCTACACCTTC. Translated, it gives CAWSFSLDGGYTF. This chain joins TRBV30 and TRBJ1-2; D gene ambiguous. Trimming shortened V by 2 bases and J by 8 bases, and 15 bases separated the two germline ends. This CDR3 has 13 amino acids. CDR1 and CDR2 (germline): GTSNPN, SVGIG (reference sequence).

This rearrangement joins TRBV30 to TRBJ2-5, with 7 nucleotides matching TRBD2. The CDR3 sequence is 13 residues long. CDR1 GTSNPN and CDR2 SVGIG come from the germline V gene (reference sequence). V lost 7 bases and J lost 7; bases outside the gene matches: 12. The CDR3 region has the DNA TGTGCCTATCGAGGGCAGGGCGGGGGGACCCAGTACTTC. It yields the protein CAYRGQGGGTQYF.

Only one count was recorded for this clone. The rearrangement joins TRBV7-2 to TRBJ2-7; 7 bases map to TRBD1. J gave up 9 bases and V 1 base, and 6 bases lay outside the gene matches. Germline CDR1 and CDR2: SGHTA and FQGNSA. This CDR3 contains 13 residues. CDR3 sequence: CASSLGVGTAQYF. The CDR3 DNA sequence: TGTGCCAGCAGCTTAGGGGTCGGGACAGCGCAGTACTTC.

This chain connects TRBV6-5 to TRBJ1-4, with D maybe TRBD1 (6 bases). CDR1 is MNHEY, CDR2 SVGAGI, per germline. The germline V and J ends were trimmed by 6 bases and 8 bases, with 19 bases remaining between them. The CDR3 sequence is 15 residues long. CDR3 DNA: TGTGCCAGCAGGCCAGGACAGCTCTGGGGGGAAAAACTGTTTTTT. Encoded protein: CASRPGQLWGEKLFF.

The chain has TRBV5-4 and TRBJ2-7, with 8 positions matching TRBD2. V was clipped by 4 bases and J by 6 bases; unmatched bases: 9. CDR1 is SGHNT and CDR2 is YYREEE in the germline V gene (reference sequence). This CDR3 has 14 amino acids. The CDR3 region is CASSPSGGWREQYF. The CDR3 DNA reads as TGTGCCAGCAGCCCATCGGGAGGGTGGCGCGAGCAGTACTTC. Full variable domain (remainder filled in from reference TRBV5-4 and TRBJ2-7): ETGVTQSPTHLIKTRGQQVTLRCSSQSGHNTVSWYQQALGQGPQFIFQYYREEENGRGNFPPRFSGLQFPNYSSELNVNALELDDSALYLCASSPSGGWREQYFGPGTRLTVT.

The chain uses TRBV4-1 and TRBJ2-7; 11 bases agree with TRBD1. The junction had 7 bases not matched to a gene; V was cut back by 1 base and J by 5 bases. The V gene's germline CDR1 is MGHRA and CDR2 YSYEKL. CDR3 size: 16 residues. This CDR3 is CASSQGPGQGEDEQYF. As DNA, the CDR3 is TGCGCCAGCAGCCAAGGGCCGGGACAGGGGGAGGACGAGCAGTACTTC.

The chain is built from TRBV19 and TRBJ1-4, with 7 bases fitting TRBD1. V lost 7 bases to trimming and J lost 5 bases; unmatched junction nucleotides: 10. Germline values: CDR1 LNHDA, CDR2 SQIVND (reference sequence). The CDR3 extends over 15 amino acids. CDR3 bases: TGTGCCAGTACCCTCCGGGGACAGCCAAATGAAAAACTGTTTTTT. Its translation: CASTLRGQPNEKLFF.

This clone was detected only a few times. V is TRBV5-5 and J is TRBJ2-7; possibly TRBD2 for D (6 bases). CDR1 and CDR2 from the germline V gene are SGHKS and YYEKEE (reference sequence). The CDR3 contains 13 residues. V lost 0 bases and J 6 bases, leaving 10 bases between the germline ends. The CDR3 region is CASSLGEALEQYF. The CDR3 bases are TGTGCCAGCAGCTTGGGGGAGGCACTCGAGCAGTACTTC.

This chain links TRBV2 with TRBJ2-2, with 10 bases aligning to TRBD1. V trimming: 4 bases; J trimming: 6 bases; junction bases outside the gene matches: 8. CDR3 length: 16 amino acids. CDR1 and CDR2 (germline): SNHLY, FYNNEI. The CDR3 loop is CASSVAGTGASGELFF. The CDR3 DNA sequence: TGTGCCAGCAGTGTAGCCGGGACAGGGGCCTCCGGGGAGCTGTTTTTT. Combining the CDR3 with reference TRBV2 and TRBJ2-2 gives the whole variable domain EPEVTQTPSHQVTQMGQEVILRCVPISNHLYFYWYRQILGQKVEFLVSFYNNEISEKSEIFDDQFSVERPDGSNFTLKIRSTKLEDSAMYFCASSVAGTGASGELFFGEGSRLTVL.

The chain couples TRBV2 to TRBJ2-7; 8 bases align to TRBD2. Trimming at V came to 7 bases and at J to 2 bases, leaving 7 bases not matched to a gene. The CDR3 loop spans 14 amino acids. Germline V gene data show CDR1 as SNHLY and CDR2 as FYNNEI. This CDR3 is CASNLAGRTYEQYF. Here the CDR3 DNA reads TGTGCCAGCAATTTAGCGGGACGGACCTACGAGCAGTACTTC. Full variable domain (outside the CDR3, taken from reference TRBV2 and TRBJ2-7): EPEVTQTPSHQVTQMGQEVILRCVPISNHLYFYWYRQILGQKVEFLVSFYNNEISEKSEIFDDQFSVERPDGSNFTLKIRSTKLEDSAMYFCASNLAGRTYEQYFGPGTRLTVT.

This chain joins TRBV20-1 and TRBJ2-3; D is perhaps TRBD2 (6 bases). With 3 bases removed from V and 9 bases from J, the gap between germline ends came to 10 bases. Germline assignment: CDR1 DFQATT and CDR2 SNEGSKA (reference sequence). The CDR3 length is 11 residues. The CDR3, as DNA: TGCAGTGCTAGCGGGAGAGGAACGCAGTATTTT. This sequence encodes CSASGRGTQYF.

V is TRBV4-1 and J is TRBJ1-2; 8 nucleotides match TRBD1. Germline assignment: CDR1 MGHRA and CDR2 YSYEKL. This CDR3 comprises 17 residues. V lost 1 base, J lost 4 bases, and 11 bases stayed unmatched. The CDR3 DNA follows: TGCGCCAGCAGCCAAGCCTCACTTTACAGGGGGGGCTATGGCTACACCTTC. This codes for CASSQASLYRGGYGYTF.

The chain employs TRBV7-9 and TRBJ2-3, with 11 bases lining up with TRBD2. The CDR3 is 18 amino acids. The V segment lost 1 base and the J segment 2 bases; nucleotides outside the gene matches: 8. Germline loops: CDR1 SEHNR, CDR2 FQNEAQ (reference sequence). In DNA form, the CDR3 reads TGTGCCAGCAGCTTAGGTCATTATAGCGGGGGGGTCACAGATACGCAGTATTTT. This gives the protein CASSLGHYSGGVTDTQYF.

V is TRBV7-9 and J is TRBJ2-7, with D perhaps matching TRBD1 (5 bases). V was cut by 0 bases and J by 5 bases, with 14 bases left in between. This CDR3 spans 15 amino acids. From germline, CDR1 is SEHNR and CDR2 FQNEAQ (reference sequence). CDR3 region: CASSLAGALRNEQYF. CDR3 coding DNA: TGTGCCAGCAGCTTAGCAGGGGCGCTGAGAAACGAGCAGTACTTC.

The rearrangement links TRBV4-1 to TRBJ2-1, with TRBD2 identical over 9 bases. Germline V lookup: CDR1 MGHRA, CDR2 YSYEKL. After removal of 3 bases from V and 2 bases from J, the junction contained 11 bases not matched to a gene. The CDR3 has 18 amino acids. The CDR3 here is CASSQGPGRGGPYNEQFF. The CDR3 nucleotides read TGCGCCAGCAGCCAGGGCCCTGGGCGGGGGGGCCCCTACAATGAGCAGTTCTTC.

The gene calls are TRBV4-2 and TRBJ2-7; D is perhaps TRBD2 (7 bases). The germline V and J ends were trimmed by 0 bases and 2 bases, with 14 bases remaining between them. Germline V gene sequence: CDR1 LGHNA, CDR2 YNFKEQ. This CDR3 spans 16 amino acids. The CDR3 region is CASSQESTGRAYEQYF. CDR3 DNA sequence: TGTGCCAGCAGCCAAGAATCCACAGGGAGGGCCTACGAGCAGTACTTC.

The chain is built from TRBV5-1 and TRBJ2-6; D possibly corresponds to TRBD2 (5 bases). Germline V lookup: CDR1 SGHRS, CDR2 YFSETQ. The CDR3 runs to 14 residues. Trimming removed 3 bases from V and 4 bases from J, with 8 bases in between. The CDR3 DNA is TGCGCCAGCAGCTCCGGGGAGGGGGCCAACGTCCTGACTTTC. It codes for CASSSGEGANVLTF.